This is a list of T cell receptor beta chains from one sample in a study of blood T cells in healthy people across ages. TCRdb used MiXCR to reprocess the 5' RACE reads, holding one entry per CDR3 protein. The sample lists around 870,000 distinct CDR3 sequences; under 35% were seen once. The sample taken for sequencing was blood. The receptors here all came from an elderly woman in good health. CDR3s include the opening cysteine and the closing phenylalanine or tryptophan. The order of the fields is CDR3 protein, CDR3 DNA, D gene, V gene, J gene, clone size. The D gene is left open where the match is weak. Not all rows give a size; the values are once, few, many and, for expanded clones, a class.

CASSSRQGIWEKLFF	TGTGCCAGCAGCTCACGACAGGGGATTTGGGAAAAACTGTTTTTT	TRBD1	TRBV7-2	TRBJ1-4	NA
CASSAYSSTRGSPLHF	TGTGCCAGCAGTGCCTACAGCTCTACTCGGGGTTCACCCCTCCACTTT	NA	TRBV6-2/TRBV6-3	TRBJ1-6	many
CASSLRLGYTF	TGTGCCAGCAGCCTAAGGTTGGGCTACACCTTC	NA	TRBV28	TRBJ1-2	few
CASRQAYGYTF	TGTGCCAGCAGGCAGGCCTATGGCTACACCTTC	NA	TRBV13	TRBJ1-2	NA
CSVRRTNKAEKLFF	TGCAGCGTACGACGGACCAATAAGGCTGAAAAACTGTTTTTT	NA	TRBV29-1	TRBJ1-4	NA
CASSVDAGLNSPLHF	TGTGCCAGCAGCGTAGACGCGGGCCTCAATTCACCCCTCCACTTT	NA	TRBV9	TRBJ1-6	NA
CASSPSVGTREETQYF	TGTGCCAGCAGCCCGAGCGTCGGGACTAGAGAAGAGACCCAGTACTTC	TRBD2	TRBV7-2	TRBJ2-5	NA
CASRLGGGSGEQFF	TGCGCCAGCAGGTTAGGCGGGGGTAGCGGTGAGCAGTTCTTC	TRBD2	TRBV12-3/TRBV12-4	TRBJ2-1	once
CSAAWDGGNSNQPQHF	TGCAGTGCTGCCTGGGACGGGGGAAATAGCAATCAGCCCCAGCATTTT	NA	TRBV20-1	TRBJ1-5	NA
CASSLPHTGSGSGELFF	TGCGCCAGCAGCTTGCCGCATACAGGGTCAGGGTCCGGGGAGCTGTTTTTT	NA	TRBV5-1	TRBJ2-2	few
CAISDHVQGYEQYF	TGTGCCATCAGTGACCACGTACAGGGGTACGAGCAGTACTTC	TRBD1	TRBV10-3	TRBJ2-7	many
CASSVRRTKDQPQHF	TGTGCCAGCAGTGTCAGACGGACTAAAGATCAGCCCCAGCATTTT	NA	TRBV2	TRBJ1-5	NA
CASSYSQGHNQPQHF	TGTGCCAGCAGCTATAGCCAGGGGCACAATCAGCCCCAGCATTTT	NA	TRBV7-2	TRBJ1-5	many
CASSLAGSGANVLTF	TGTGCCAGCAGCTTAGCAGGGAGTGGGGCCAACGTCCTGACTTTC	NA	TRBV7-9	TRBJ2-6	many
CASSYSRQGADTQYF	TGTGCCAGCAGTTACTCGCGACAGGGTGCAGATACGCAGTATTTT	TRBD1	TRBV6-5	TRBJ2-3	NA
CASSPGGYYEQFF	TGTGCCAGCAGCCCCGGGGGCTATTATGAGCAGTTCTTC	NA	TRBV7-2	TRBJ2-1	many
CASRTEGTGNSPLHF	TGTGCCAGCAGAACTGAGGGGACAGGGAATTCACCCCTCCACTTT	TRBD1	TRBV2	TRBJ1-6	NA
CATSREQGWNTEAFF	TGTGCCACCAGCAGAGAGCAGGGGTGGAACACTGAAGCTTTCTTT	NA	TRBV15	TRBJ1-1	NA
CSAGQGIRTGELFF	TGCAGCGCCGGACAGGGGATTAGGACCGGGGAGCTGTTTTTT	TRBD1	TRBV29-1	TRBJ2-2	NA
CSAPRGGEQFF	TGCAGTGCTCCCCGGGGGGGCGAGCAGTTCTTC	TRBD2	TRBV20-1	TRBJ2-1	many
CASSYRLHTDTQYF	TGTGCCAGCAGTTACCGTCTTCACACAGATACGCAGTATTTT	NA	TRBV6-2/TRBV6-3	TRBJ2-3	many
CSAPAGGSYNEQFF	TGCAGTGCCCCAGCGGGGGGGTCTTACAATGAGCAGTTCTTC	TRBD2	TRBV20-1	TRBJ2-1	few